This TCR beta chain was found in a study of T-cell reconstitution after alpha-beta-depleted transplantation in children. Overall study findings and caveats: At day 60, the high TCRbeta diversity found in some patients originated from recipient T cells and thymic progenitors that had survived.

In this sample, this clonotype turned up many times. Its specificity is unknown. The CDR3 covers 15 residues. Losses at the gene ends were 2 bases for V and 5 bases for J; bases not matched to a gene: 8. The germline V gene has CDR1 SQVTM and CDR2 ANQGSEA. Preparing the TCRbeta library involved the use of unique molecular identifiers. TCRdb called the PCR reads again in MiXCR, with one record for every CDR3 protein. Of approximately 98,000 distinct CDR3 sequences detected, about 6% appear once; the ten largest clones hold 23%. The chain couples TRBV29-1 to TRBJ2-1; 8 nucleotides line up with TRBD2. This TCR derives from a male patient under 10 years old who had a stem cell transplant for acute lymphoblastic leukemia, so the T cells may come from the graft donor. The sequenced sample was PBMCs, mostly from graft donor cells, obtained 360 days after TCRalphabeta/CD19-depleted stem cell transplant. CDR3 sequence: CSVEFGLAGHNEQFF. The CDR3 nucleotides are TGCAGCGTTGAATTTGGGCTAGCGGGCCACAATGAGCAGTTCTTC.